This T cell receptor (beta chain) was sequenced in a study of shared T cell receptors in the human thymus. The trim removed 3 bases at V and 7 bases at J, leaving 2 bases unmatched. Germline loops: CDR1 SEHNR, CDR2 FQNEAQ (reference sequence). The CDR3 sequence is 13 residues long. Using immunoSEQ multiplex PCR, the repertoire was profiled, and TCRdb retains in-frame clones only, with some absent. Of 720,000 or so clones listed, approximately 85% are singletons. The same data also contributed to another study, on human thymus T cells. That report notes: Healthy Finnish infants undergoing corrective surgery for congenital heart defects were the donors. Highly overlapping thymic repertoires among unrelated individuals were reported in related research.

The receptor's source is a girl under three years old with a congenital heart defect. The chain carries TRBV7-9 and TRBJ1-5; 8 nucleotides align to TRBD1. Sample: thymocytes. In nucleotides, the CDR3 is TGTGCCAGCAGCTTGACAGGGGAACAGCCCCAGCATTTT. It specifies CASSLTGEQPQHF.